Listed here are 2 T cell receptor beta chains from one sample, sequenced in a study of cytomegalovirus exposure and HLA in healthy donors (TCRdb year 2017). Library prep was done by the immunoSEQ multiplex PCR assay. Here the immuneACCESS table is served through TCRdb, limited to in-frame sequences with V and J called. Missing clones are a known gap in these copies; in checked studies unresolved V genes cover under half, and the rest lacks a known reason. In this sample the table shows 100,000 to 150,000 clones, approximately 94% of which occur a single time. The top ten constitute 1.7% of the sample. The sequenced material came from PBMCs. Receptor source: a man between 18 and 29 years old in good health and CMV-seronegative.

The chain carries TRBV4-3 and TRBJ2-7, with D possibly matching TRBD2 (7 bases). The ends were cut back, 1 base at V and 4 bases at J, with 11 bases in the middle. The length of the CDR3 is 14 residues. Germline V gene lookup returns CDR1 LGHNA and CDR2 YSLEER. CDR3 region: CASSQGRGAYEQYF. In DNA form, the CDR3 reads TGCGCCAGCAGCCAAGGCCGGGGGGCTTACGAGCAGTACTTC.

V usage is TRBV11-3 and J usage is TRBJ2-1, with D unresolved. The V end lost 1 base, the J end lost 7 bases, and 5 bases lay between the germline ends. Looked up from germline, CDR1 is SGHNT and CDR2 is YENEEA. The CDR3 covers 12 residues. CDR3 in amino acids: CASSLVVNEQFF. In DNA, the CDR3 is TGTGCCAGCAGCTTAGTCGTTAATGAGCAGTTCTTC.